These T cell receptor beta chains were read from a single sample in a study of monozygotic twins with inflammatory bowel disease. TCRdb re-analyzed the 5' RACE reads; it lists each CDR3 protein once, without DNA. The table lists around 190,000 distinct CDR3 sequences, with around 1.5% in the top ten. The sequencing input was blood. The receptors derive from a human donor with ulcerative colitis or Crohn's disease, or a healthy co-twin of an affected twin (not recorded which). The CDR3 runs from the conserved cysteine through the conserved F or W.

len | j_gene | v_gene | CDR3aa
14 | TRBJ1-5 | TRBV19 | CASNPDSSNQPQHF
16 | TRBJ2-6 | TRBV7-9 | CASTERGYSGANVLTF
14 | TRBJ1-4 | TRBV12-3/TRBV12-4 | CASTPVVGVEKLFF
15 | TRBJ1-1 | TRBV7-9 | CASSLAGRGVTEAFF
15 | TRBJ2-7 | TRBV7-2 | CASSSGLAHYYEQYF
13 | TRBJ1-1 | TRBV29-1 | CSVGGKQNTEAFF
15 | TRBJ1-2 | TRBV4-1 | CASSSPGQGTYGYTF
18 | TRBJ2-3 | TRBV7-2 | CASSLRFYRRGFSDTQYF
13 | TRBJ1-6 | TRBV7-6 | CASSPNRDSPLHF
14 | TRBJ2-7 | TRBV6-1 | CASRRGAGVYEQYF
15 | TRBJ2-3 | TRBV9 | CASSVQGARTDTQYF
13 | TRBJ2-3 | TRBV3-1 | CASRLAGADTQYF
16 | TRBJ2-7 | TRBV15 | CATSRERVTSSYEQYF
11 | TRBJ2-2 | TRBV5-1 | CASGDRGELFF
14 | TRBJ1-1 | TRBV20-1 | CSGPGQGMNTEAFF
15 | TRBJ2-7 | TRBV5-5 | CASSQTSRGSYEQYF
13 | TRBJ1-1 | TRBV18 | CASSPIIHTEAFF
15 | TRBJ2-2 | TRBV12-3/TRBV12-4 | CASSSYGTEGGELFF
13 | TRBJ1-1 | TRBV7-8 | CASATQKDTEAFF
16 | TRBJ1-1 | TRBV15 | CATSRAKDLMDTEAFF
15 | TRBJ2-3 | TRBV4-2 | CASSQVPQVTDTQYF
13 | TRBJ2-3 | TRBV3-1 | CASTQSGADTQYF
11 | TRBJ1-1 | TRBV24-1 | CATSDNLQAFF
12 | TRBJ2-1 | TRBV19 | CASSTQGYEQFF
15 | TRBJ2-7 | TRBV10-2 | CASSELGSGGYEQYF
15 | TRBJ1-2 | TRBV14 | CASSQAGGGGYGYTF
15 | TRBJ2-3 | TRBV5-4 | CASSLRLFGTDTQYF
16 | TRBJ1-6 | TRBV6-1 | CASGTGGIVYNSPLHF
15 | TRBJ2-7 | TRBV20-1 | CSGLSPARSPYEQYF
15 | TRBJ1-1 | TRBV3-1 | CASSPNGWGGREAFF
13 | TRBJ2-1 | TRBV7-2 | CASSLNGGNEQFF
14 | TRBJ2-7 | TRBV7-8 | CASSIAGGNYEQYF
17 | TRBJ2-3 | TRBV5-1 | CAGSFEDSGGLTDTQYF
18 | TRBJ2-7 | TRBV5-5 | CASSLVARSGTPSYEQYF
12 | TRBJ1-2 | TRBV5-1 | CASSTGVYGYTF
13 | TRBJ2-5 | TRBV12-3/TRBV12-4 | CASGRELRETQYF
16 | TRBJ2-2 | TRBV7-9 | CASSLEGFRDTGELFF
13 | TRBJ1-1 | TRBV12-3/TRBV12-4 | CAGTGGMGTEAFF
17 | TRBJ2-3 | TRBV20-1 | CSAVPGLAGVSTDTQYF
16 | TRBJ2-3 | TRBV5-1 | CASSLTGQGSPDTQYF
15 | TRBJ1-6 | TRBV27 | CASSSYAGTGSPLHF
15 | TRBJ2-7 | TRBV7-8 | CASSLVPAGPYEQYF
15 | TRBJ2-1 | TRBV7-6 | CASRRRGGPFDEQFF